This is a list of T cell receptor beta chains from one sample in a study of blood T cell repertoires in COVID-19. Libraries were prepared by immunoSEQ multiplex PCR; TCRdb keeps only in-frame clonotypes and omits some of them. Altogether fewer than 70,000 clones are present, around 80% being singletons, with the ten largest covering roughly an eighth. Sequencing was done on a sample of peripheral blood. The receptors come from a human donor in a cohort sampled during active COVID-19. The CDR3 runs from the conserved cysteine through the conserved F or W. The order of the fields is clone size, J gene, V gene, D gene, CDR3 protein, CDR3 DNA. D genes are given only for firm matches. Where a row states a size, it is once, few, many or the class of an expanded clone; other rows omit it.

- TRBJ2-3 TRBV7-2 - CASSLAPSADTQYF TGTGCCAGCAGCCTAGCGCCTTCGGCAGATACGCAGTATTTT
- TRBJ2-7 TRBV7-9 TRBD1 CASSFDRVSYEQYF TGTGCCAGCAGCTTCGACAGGGTCTCCTACGAGCAGTACTTC
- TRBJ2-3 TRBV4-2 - CASSLSGPTDTQYF TGTGCCAGCAGCCTTAGCGGTCCCACAGATACGCAGTATTTT
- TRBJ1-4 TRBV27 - CASSLQSSGFEKLFF TGTGCCAGCAGTCTCCAATCGTCGGGTTTCGAAAAACTGTTTTTT
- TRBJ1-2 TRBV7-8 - CASSLVTGPYNYGYTF TGTGCCAGCAGCTTAGTAACAGGCCCCTATAACTATGGCTACACCTTC
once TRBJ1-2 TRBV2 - CASNTGLSGYTF TGTGCCAGCAACACAGGGTTATCCGGCTACACCTTC
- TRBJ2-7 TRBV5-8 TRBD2 CASSSLLTSESSYEQYF TGTGCCAGCAGCTCTCTTTTGACTAGCGAGTCCTCCTACGAGCAGTACTTC
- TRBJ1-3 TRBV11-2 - CASSTRQSLSGNTIYF TGTGCCAGCAGCACCCGACAGTCACTCTCTGGAAACACCATATATTTT
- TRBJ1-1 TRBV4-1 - CASSRTITVNTEAFF TGCGCCAGCAGCCGAACCATCACAGTGAACACTGAAGCTTTCTTT
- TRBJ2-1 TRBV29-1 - CSVRQNNYNEQFF TGCAGCGTCCGACAGAACAACTACAATGAGCAGTTCTTC
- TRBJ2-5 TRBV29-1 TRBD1 CSAGDRGSETQYF TGCAGCGCGGGGGACAGGGGCAGCGAGACCCAGTACTTC
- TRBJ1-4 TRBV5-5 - CASSFLPGDNEKLFF TGTGCCAGCAGCTTCCTTCCGGGAGACAATGAAAAACTGTTTTTT
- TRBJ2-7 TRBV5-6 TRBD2 CASSLDVTSSDEQYF TGTGCCAGCAGCTTGGATGTGACTAGCAGCGACGAGCAGTACTTC
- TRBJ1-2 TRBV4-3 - CASSQRVHPDYGYTF TGCGCCAGCAGCCAACGGGTCCACCCTGACTATGGCTACACCTTC
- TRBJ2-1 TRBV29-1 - CSVEDLRGLTSYNEQFF TGCAGCGTTGAAGATCTCAGGGGCTTGACCTCCTACAATGAGCAGTTCTTC
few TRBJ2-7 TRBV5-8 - CASSLRQGLSYEQYF TGTGCCAGCAGCTTGAGGCAGGGTCTCTCCTACGAGCAGTACTTC
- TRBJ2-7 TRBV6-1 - CASREDRITYEQYF TGTGCCAGCAGAGAAGACAGGATTACCTACGAGCAGTACTTC
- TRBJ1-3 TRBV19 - CASSKKIIIGRLSGNTIYF TGTGCCAGTAGTAAGAAGATAATTATTGGCCGCCTCTCTGGAAACACCATATATTTT
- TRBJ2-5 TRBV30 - CAWSATGWETQYF TGTGCCTGGAGTGCCACCGGTTGGGAGACCCAGTACTTC
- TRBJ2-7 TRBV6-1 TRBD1 CASSEGQGNYEQYF TGTGCCAGCAGTGAGGGACAGGGTAACTACGAGCAGTACTTC
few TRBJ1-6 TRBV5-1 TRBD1 CASSIGQGSYNSPLHF TGCGCCAGCAGCATCGGACAGGGGAGCTATAATTCACCCCTCCACTTT